A selection of T cell receptor beta chains follows, all from one sample in a study of T cell responses to AZD1222 COVID-19 vaccine. Assay used: immunoSEQ multiplex PCR; TCRdb lists only in-frame clones, some missing. Of tens of thousands of clones in the sample, approximately 79% are singletons; the top ten hold approximately 22%. The sequencing used peripheral blood, collected on day 0 of MenACWY control vaccination. Receptors originate from an adult in good health. Each CDR3 is given with its conserved first and last residue. Each record gives: J gene, V gene, CDR3 protein.

J gene: TRBJ1-2
V gene: TRBV30
CDR3 protein: CATQGGRRNYGYTF

J gene: TRBJ2-5
V gene: TRBV19
CDR3 protein: CASSASGGQETQYF

J gene: TRBJ2-5
V gene: TRBV5-1
CDR3 protein: CASSGPDRDQETQYF

J gene: TRBJ1-4
V gene: TRBV5-1
CDR3 protein: CASSTGHYVGNEKLFF

J gene: TRBJ2-1
V gene: TRBV4-1
CDR3 protein: CASSQDTSGRPYPPRSYNEQFF

J gene: TRBJ2-7
V gene: TRBV25-1
CDR3 protein: CASSGTDGLSYEQYF

J gene: TRBJ1-1
V gene: TRBV12-5
CDR3 protein: CASGLLEGKAEAFF

J gene: TRBJ1-5
V gene: TRBV7-2
CDR3 protein: CASSVSERQPQHF

J gene: TRBJ2-1
V gene: TRBV5-1
CDR3 protein: CASSPGTSGDEQFF

J gene: TRBJ1-6
V gene: TRBV9
CDR3 protein: CASSVRGDNSPLHF

J gene: TRBJ1-5
V gene: TRBV28
CDR3 protein: CASTQTGWGQPQHF

J gene: TRBJ1-5
V gene: TRBV30
CDR3 protein: CAWKSPLSGNQPQHF

J gene: TRBJ1-1
V gene: TRBV4-1
CDR3 protein: CASSPMGAGSNTEAFF

J gene: TRBJ1-3
V gene: TRBV18
CDR3 protein: CASSQDRTGHGNTIYF

J gene: TRBJ1-3
V gene: TRBV5-4
CDR3 protein: CASSLDRTSGNTIYF

J gene: TRBJ1-5
V gene: TRBV15
CDR3 protein: CATSTETGGQPQHF

J gene: TRBJ2-1
V gene: TRBV7-6
CDR3 protein: CASSLDTYNEQFF

J gene: TRBJ1-4
V gene: TRBV9
CDR3 protein: CASSDVGDPNEKLFF

J gene: TRBJ2-1
V gene: TRBV9
CDR3 protein: CASSRLGEEQFF

J gene: TRBJ1-1
V gene: TRBV3-1/TRBV3-2
CDR3 protein: CASSQGWGGTEAFF

J gene: TRBJ2-6
V gene: TRBV5-1
CDR3 protein: CASYPGSGANVLTF

J gene: TRBJ1-1
V gene: TRBV5-1
CDR3 protein: CASSLGVRLNTEAFF

J gene: TRBJ1-5
V gene: TRBV6-2/TRBV6-3
CDR3 protein: CASTPIENQPQHF

J gene: TRBJ1-5
V gene: TRBV4-1
CDR3 protein: CASSQDEGNQPQHF

J gene: TRBJ2-7
V gene: TRBV4-2
CDR3 protein: CASSPSHRQDAYEQYF

J gene: TRBJ2-1
V gene: TRBV19
CDR3 protein: CASSISGKGNEQFF

J gene: TRBJ1-6
V gene: TRBV10-3
CDR3 protein: CAISPAEGNSPLHF

J gene: TRBJ1-2
V gene: TRBV30
CDR3 protein: CAIKKRHPLLQRANYGYTF

J gene: TRBJ2-5
V gene: TRBV5-1
CDR3 protein: CASSRGAGKETQYF

J gene: TRBJ2-1
V gene: TRBV5-1
CDR3 protein: CASSSGLAGGLINEQFF

J gene: TRBJ2-1
V gene: TRBV27
CDR3 protein: CASSPGTSGREFHNEQFF